The 5 T cell receptor beta chains below all came from one sample that was sequenced in a study of T cell clonality in common variable immunodeficiency. Sequencing was performed with immunoSEQ multiplex PCR; in TCRdb, only in-frame clones are kept and a portion is missing. The repertoire consists of about 34,000 clones, none detected only once. The specimen sequenced was peripheral blood mononuclear cells. These TCRs come from a person aged 18 to 70 in good health.

This clone was detected many times. The CDR3 end lies 3 residues beyond the end of the read and is filled in from the germline J gene. This chain uses TRBV18 with TRBJ2-2; TRBD1 matches 10 bases. With 4 bases clipped from V and 4 bases from J, the junction kept 6 bases outside the gene matches. The CDR3 extends over 16 amino acids. Per germline, CDR1 KGHSH and CDR2 LQKENI. The CDR3 is CASSLLGQGCTGELFF. The sequenced CDR3 bases are TGTGCCAGCTCACTGCTGGGACAGGGGTGCACCGGGGAG.

Ten or more counts support this clone. The read ends 3 residues shy of where the CDR3 ends; the end is completed using the germline J gene. V and J are TRBV5-1 and TRBJ2-5; tentative D call: TRBD1 (6 bases). Trimming pared 0 bases from V and 1 base from J, leaving 10 bases between. The germline V gene has CDR1 SGHRS and CDR2 YFSETQ. This CDR3 has 15 amino acids. The covered CDR3 bases are TGCGCCAGCAGCTTGGGGGGGCAGCCCCAAGAGACC. It specifies CASSLGGQPQET. The entire CDR3 is CASSLGGQPQETQYF.

The sample holds many counts of this clone. The read stops 3 residues short of the end of the CDR3; the missing end is completed from the germline J gene. The chain combines TRBV29-1 with TRBJ2-2; D assignment may be TRBD1 or TRBD2 (5 bases each). This CDR3 has 17 residues. Per the germline V gene, CDR1 is SQVTM and CDR2 is ANQGSEA. V lost 6 bases, J lost 0 bases, and 20 bases lay in between. The CDR3 DNA, read in part, is TGCAGCGTCCCCCCTCGTGGGAGAGGGGCGAACACCGGGGAG. Translating it yields CSVPPRGRGANTGE. From start to end, the CDR3 is CSVPPRGRGANTGELFF.

This clone was detected many times. The read stops 3 residues short of the end of the CDR3; the missing end is completed from the germline J gene. This sequence joins TRBV18 and TRBJ2-6; TRBD1 agrees at 8 bases. The CDR3 totals 16 residues. V lost 4 bases to trimming and J lost 0 bases; unmatched junction nucleotides: 2. Per the germline V gene, CDR1 is KGHSH and CDR2 is LQKENI. The CDR3 protein is CASSRDRPSGANVLTF. The CDR3 bases that were read are TGTGCCAGCTCACGGGACAGGCCCTCTGGGGCCAACGTC. Combining the CDR3 with reference TRBV18 and TRBJ2-6 gives the whole variable domain NAGVMQNPRHLVRRRGQEARLRCSPMKGHSHVYWYRQLPEEGLKFMVYLQKENIIDESGMPKERFSAEFPKEGPSILRIQQVVRGDSAAYFCASSRDRPSGANVLTFGAGSRLTVL.

This clone was found many times. The read ends 3 residues shy of where the CDR3 ends; the end is completed using the germline J gene. The chain employs TRBV2 and TRBJ2-7; 8 nucleotides agree with TRBD1. The germline V gene encodes CDR1 SNHLY and CDR2 FYNNEI. The CDR3 has 16 amino acids. V was pared by 9 bases and J by 5 bases, with 18 bases of the junction left unmatched. CDR3 sequence reads: CARDRGPSRERNEQYF. CDR3 DNA (partial): TGTGCCAGAGACAGGGGCCCCAGCCGGGAGCGGAACGAG.